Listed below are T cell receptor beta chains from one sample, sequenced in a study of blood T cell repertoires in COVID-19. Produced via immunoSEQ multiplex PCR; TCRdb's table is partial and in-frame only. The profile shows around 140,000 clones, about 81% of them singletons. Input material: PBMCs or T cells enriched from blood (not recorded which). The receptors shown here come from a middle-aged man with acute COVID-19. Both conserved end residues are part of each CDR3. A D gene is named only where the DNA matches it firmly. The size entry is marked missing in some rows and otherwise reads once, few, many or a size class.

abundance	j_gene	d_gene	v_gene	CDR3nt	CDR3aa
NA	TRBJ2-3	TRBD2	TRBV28	TGTGCCAGCAGTTCCCCCGTGGCGGGAGAAGATACGCAGTATTTT	CASSSPVAGEDTQYF
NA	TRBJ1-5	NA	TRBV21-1	TGTGCCAGCAGCAAAGCTGTCGGGTATAGCAATCAGCCCCAGCATTTT	CASSKAVGYSNQPQHF
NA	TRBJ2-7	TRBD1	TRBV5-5	TGTGCCAGCAGCCTTGTGGGAGCCATGGACAGGGAACGGGGCGAGCAGTACTTC	CASSLVGAMDRERGEQYF
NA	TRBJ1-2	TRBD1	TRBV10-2	TGCGCCAGCAGTGAGTCGACAGGGTTGACCTATGGCTACACCTTC	CASSESTGLTYGYTF
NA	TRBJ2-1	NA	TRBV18	TGTGCCAGCTCACCGCCAGGACTAAGGGCAACTGAGCAGTTCTTC	CASSPPGLRATEQFF
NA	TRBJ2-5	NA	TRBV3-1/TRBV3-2	TGTGCCAGCAGCGCGCAGGGGACCCAAGAGACCCAGTACTTC	CASSAQGTQETQYF
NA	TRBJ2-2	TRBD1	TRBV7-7	TGTGCTAGCAGCCCAGGACAGGCGAACACCGGGGAGCTGTTTTTT	CASSPGQANTGELFF
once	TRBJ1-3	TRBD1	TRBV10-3	TGTGCCATCAGCCCAGGGGGAACTGGAAACACCATATATTTT	CAISPGGTGNTIYF
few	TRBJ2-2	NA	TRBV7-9	TGTGCCAGCAGCGACAGGACGACGACCGGGGAGCTGTTTTTT	CASSDRTTTGELFF
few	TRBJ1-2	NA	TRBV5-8	TGTGCCAGCAGCTGGCCCCGTCGGCAGGGCTATGGCTACACCTTC	CASSWPRRQGYGYTF
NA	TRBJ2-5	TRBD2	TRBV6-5	TGTGCCAGCAACTTAGCGGGAGGCGGCGAGACCCAGTACTTC	CASNLAGGGETQYF